The 5 T cell receptor beta chains reported below all come from one sample, sequenced in a study of CD8 T cells in ankylosing spondylitis. One entry per CDR3 protein, called by TCRdb with MiXCR from the 5' RACE reads. This table has 250,000 to 300,000 distinct CDR3 sequences, approximately 20% appearing once. Sequenced: blood, either unsorted or a sorted T cell fraction (not recorded which). These receptors were obtained from a male donor with ankylosing spondylitis or in good health (not recorded which).

The chain employs TRBV4-1 and TRBJ2-3; no definite D call. Germline CDR1 is MGHRA and CDR2 is YSYEKL. The ends were cut back, 0 bases at V and 1 base at J, with 8 bases in the middle. This CDR3 spans 15 amino acids. This CDR3 is CASSQDRSGTDTQYF. In DNA form, the CDR3 reads TGCGCCAGCAGCCAAGACAGGTCGGGCACAGATACGCAGTATTTT.

This clonotype was found a few times. The chain recombines TRBV15 with TRBJ2-7; the D gene is possibly TRBD2 (5 bases). V lost 3 bases and J lost 0, with 9 bases in between. The CDR3 has 14 amino acids. Germline CDR1 reads LNHNV; CDR2 reads YYDKDF (reference sequence). CDR3 DNA: TGTGCCACCAGCAGGACCACTAGCTCCTACGAGCAGTACGTC. It is translated as CATSRTTSSYEQYV.

The chain carries TRBV7-2 and TRBJ2-4, with 10 bases identical to TRBD2. Trimming at V came to 2 bases and at J to 1 base, leaving 2 bases not matched to a gene. The CDR3 consists of 16 residues. Germline loops: CDR1 SGHTA, CDR2 FQGNSA. For the CDR3, the DNA is TGTGCCAGCAGCTTAACGACTAGCGGGGCCAAAAACATTCAGTACTTC. Amino acids: CASSLTTSGAKNIQYF. The whole variable domain, filled in from reference TRBV7-2 and TRBJ2-4, reads GAGVSQSPSNKVTEKGKDVELRCDPISGHTALYWYRQSLGQGLEFLIYFQGNSAPDKSGLPSDRFSAERTGGSVSTLTIQRTQQEDSAVYLCASSLTTSGAKNIQYFGAGTRLSVL.

This clonotype was picked up a small number of times. The chain recombines TRBV28 with TRBJ2-1, with 9 bases that match TRBD2. This CDR3 region has 16 residues. Looked up from germline, CDR1 is MDHEN and CDR2 is SYDVKM. The ends lost 3 bases at V and 2 bases at J; junction bases unmatched: 5. The CDR3 region has the DNA TGTGCCAGCAGTTTCCCTATAGCGGGAGCCTACAATGAGCAGTTCTTC. Translation gives CASSFPIAGAYNEQFF.

This clonotype came up a few times. The J gene is TRBJ1-1, the V gene TRBV11-2, with 7 bases fitting TRBD1. The germline CDR1 and CDR2 sequences are SGHAT and FQNNGV. The CDR3 covers 15 residues. V gave up 4 bases and J gave up 3 bases; unmatched junction bases: 8. The CDR3: CASSSDRAVYTEAFF. CDR3 nucleotide sequence: TGTGCCAGCAGCTCCGACAGGGCGGTGTACACTGAAGCTTTCTTT.